The rows below give T cell receptor beta chains drawn from one sample of a study of blood T cell repertoires in COVID-19. TCRdb keeps only in-frame clones here, not all; method: immunoSEQ multiplex PCR. The data hold some 270,000 clones, with 86% observed a single time. The specimen sequenced was peripheral blood. The receptors shown here come from an elderly woman with COVID-19, enrolled during active disease. The CDR3 runs from the conserved cysteine through the conserved F or W.

V	J	CDR3
TRBV5-6	TRBJ2-5	CASSRNLADYQETQYF
TRBV5-1	TRBJ1-4	CASSPTGSPKGREKLFF
TRBV4-1	TRBJ1-5	CASSQVSGARQPQHF
TRBV3-1/TRBV3-2	TRBJ1-1	CASSREGQTNTEAFF
TRBV7-9	TRBJ1-1	CASSPGTGRTEAFF
TRBV5-1	TRBJ2-3	CASSLASVGTDTQYF
TRBV3-1/TRBV3-2	TRBJ2-1	CASSMLNNEQFF
TRBV2	TRBJ1-1	CASSPGRLNTEAFF
TRBV4-2	TRBJ2-5	CASSQELALTRGAQYF
TRBV5-5	TRBJ1-6	CASSAVHQPNNSPLHF
TRBV5-1	TRBJ1-3	CASSLQGTSGNTIYF
TRBV5-4	TRBJ1-2	CASSSTQGGQYGYTF
TRBV18	TRBJ2-7	CASSPSQDHEQYF
TRBV7-2	TRBJ2-3	CASSVLAGDTQYF
TRBV19	TRBJ2-3	CASSTRRLAGRTDTQYF
TRBV27	TRBJ1-1	CASSSTARGRTPEAFF
TRBV5-4	TRBJ1-1	CASSPTGNTEAFF
TRBV6-5	TRBJ2-7	CASIPSGGAYEQYF
TRBV18	TRBJ1-1	CASSHGQGGDTEAFF
TRBV7-9	TRBJ2-2	CASSLGTGSTGELFF
TRBV9	TRBJ1-5	CASSAQGGGNQPQHF
TRBV5-6	TRBJ2-3	CASRLGTANSLGYF
TRBV7-3	TRBJ2-3	CASSLDGFSRDTQYF
TRBV9	TRBJ2-5	CASSSGLETQYF
TRBV24-1	TRBJ1-2	CATSDPRGYGYTF
TRBV7-9	TRBJ1-3	CASSPSDSSGNTIYF
TRBV2	TRBJ2-1	CATGQAGLGEQFF
TRBV6-5	TRBJ1-1	CASSYKGPDTEAFF
TRBV3-1/TRBV3-2	TRBJ1-1	CASSQEMGASGQPNTEAFF
TRBV7-9	TRBJ2-5	CASREPGQKKETQYF
TRBV3-1/TRBV3-2	TRBJ2-6	CASSQGTPTSGANVLTF
TRBV19	TRBJ1-6	CATRGGDTYNSPLHF
TRBV3-1/TRBV3-2	TRBJ1-5	CASSRLGNQPQHF
TRBV4-1	TRBJ2-3	CASSQGSSGGYTDTQYF
TRBV7-9	TRBJ2-3	CASSFSSSTDTQYF
TRBV6-6	TRBJ1-2	CASSHGGDGYTF
TRBV2	TRBJ1-5	CASSQLNSNQPQHF
TRBV18	TRBJ2-7	CASSPLAGDSEQYF
TRBV25-1	TRBJ1-6	CASSDSGYSPLHF
TRBV5-4	TRBJ1-2	CASRTAVSYGYTF
TRBV9	TRBJ1-3	CASSVAAGGSGNTIYF
TRBV7-2	TRBJ2-7	CASSPGTSGGPYEQYF
TRBV5-1	TRBJ1-6	CASSEGTVNNSPLHF
TRBV14	TRBJ1-1	CASSLNVNTEAFF
TRBV12-3/TRBV12-4	TRBJ1-2	CASSPDSNYGYTF
TRBV29-1	TRBJ1-1	CSGRTGGSTEAFF
TRBV3-1/TRBV3-2	TRBJ1-3	CASSQDASPSSGNTIYF
TRBV2	TRBJ1-6	CATREDYNSPLHF
TRBV24-1	TRBJ2-5	CATSEAGQETQYF
TRBV7-9	TRBJ2-3	CASRGRGSTDTQYF
TRBV7-2	TRBJ2-2	CASSRTGERTGELFF
TRBV2	TRBJ2-5	CASSGPILPAGAETQYF
TRBV7-9	TRBJ1-6	CASSRRQASSYNSPLHF
TRBV2	TRBJ2-7	CASSDRAYEQYF
TRBV6-6	TRBJ2-5	CASSHRQPQETQYF
TRBV2	TRBJ1-3	CASSLKGAYSGNTIYF
TRBV5-1	TRBJ2-5	CASSLDREETQYF
TRBV19	TRBJ1-4	CASSPGTVATNEKLFF
TRBV2	TRBJ1-4	CASSEIAQGIYEKLFF